These T cell receptor beta chains were read from a single sample in a study of cytomegalovirus exposure and HLA in healthy donors. Only in-frame clones appear in the TCRdb table, and some are missing; sequencing was by immunoSEQ multiplex PCR. The data show about 170,000 clones, around three quarters seen once. The specimen was PBMCs. Receptor source: a woman in her forties or fifties in good health and CMV-seronegative. The CDR3 runs from the conserved cysteine through the conserved F or W. The D gene is left open where the match is weak. Clone size is given for some rows only: seen once, a few or many times, or a class if the clone is expanded.

v_gene	abundance	d_gene	j_gene	CDR3nt	CDR3aa
TRBV11-3	few	TRBD1	TRBJ1-1	TGTGCCAGCAGCTTCCGGGACAGGGAAATTATAACTGAAGCTTTCTTT	CASSFRDREIITEAFF
TRBV9	-	TRBD1	TRBJ2-7	TGTGCCAGCAGCGACCACTCCTCAGGGGGCACGAGCTCCTACGAGCAGTACTTC	CASSDHSSGGTSSYEQYF
TRBV5-1	-	TRBD2	TRBJ2-7	TGCGCCAGCAGCTTGGGACTAGCGGGAGGGTACGAGCAGTACTTC	CASSLGLAGGYEQYF
TRBV28	-	TRBD1	TRBJ1-2	TGTGCCAGCAGTTCACAACAGGGGAGGGGCTACACCTTC	CASSSQQGRGYTF
TRBV7-2	-	TRBD2	TRBJ2-7	TGTGCCAGCAGGACTAGCGGGAGTTCCTACGAGCAGTACTTC	CASRTSGSSYEQYF
TRBV7-2	-	TRBD2	TRBJ2-1	TGTGCCAGCGCTAGCGGCCTGAGCTCCTACAATGAGCAGTTCTTC	CASASGLSSYNEQFF
TRBV25-1	-	TRBD1	TRBJ1-2	TGTGCCAGCAGTGAATCAACAGGGGGCGACTATGGCTACACCTTC	CASSESTGGDYGYTF
TRBV6-1	few	-	TRBJ2-1	TGTGCCAGCAGTGATGGAGGGCACAATGAGCAGTTCTTC	CASSDGGHNEQFF
TRBV18	-	TRBD2	TRBJ2-5	TGTGCCAGCTCACCACGGGGACTAGCGGGGGTGGAGACCCAGTACTTC	CASSPRGLAGVETQYF
TRBV4-3	-	-	TRBJ2-6	TGCGCCAGCAGCCAAGGTCGTTCTGGGGCCAACGTCCTGACTTTC	CASSQGRSGANVLTF
TRBV7-3	-	TRBD1	TRBJ2-6	TGTGCCAGCAGCTCTTGGACAGGGATGTCTGGGGCCAACGTCCTGACTTTC	CASSSWTGMSGANVLTF
TRBV2	-	TRBD2	TRBJ2-3	TGTGCCAGCAAGGCGCGGGGGGGCGCACCCACAGATACGCAGTATTTT	CASKARGGAPTDTQYF
TRBV15	-	-	TRBJ2-5	TGTGCCACCAGCAGAGATCGGCACAGCCAACAAGAGACCCAGTACTTC	CATSRDRHSQQETQYF
TRBV7-2	-	-	TRBJ1-2	TGTGCCAGCAGCTTTACAGGGAACTATGGCTACACCTTC	CASSFTGNYGYTF
TRBV2	-	-	TRBJ1-5	TGTGCCAGCAGTGAATGGGGGGTCAATCAGCCCCAGCATTTT	CASSEWGVNQPQHF
TRBV7-2	-	TRBD1	TRBJ1-1	TGTGCCAGCAGCATACGACAGGGGGCGCAGAACACTGAAGCTTTCTTT	CASSIRQGAQNTEAFF
TRBV19	-	-	TRBJ2-5	TGTGCCAGTAGTATTGGGGCAGGGCAAGAGACCCAGTACTTC	CASSIGAGQETQYF
TRBV18	-	TRBD2	TRBJ2-7	TGTGCCAGCTCACCAGGCGGCGGCGGGAGCTACGAGCAGTACTTC	CASSPGGGGSYEQYF
TRBV9	-	TRBD2	TRBJ2-5	TGTGCCAGCAGCGTATTTAGCGGGGGGGTACAAGAGACCCAGTACTTC	CASSVFSGGVQETQYF
TRBV6-4	-	-	TRBJ2-5	TGTGCCAGCAGTGAATCCCCTAGAGCCCGGCAGTACTTC	CASSESPRARQYF
TRBV7-3	-	-	TRBJ2-7	TGTGCCAGCAGCAAGACGGGGATCAACTACGAGCAGTACTTC	CASSKTGINYEQYF
TRBV7-9	-	TRBD2	TRBJ2-7	TGTGCCAGCAGCCTCGCCGAGACTAGCGGGAGGGCGGAGCAGTACTTC	CASSLAETSGRAEQYF
TRBV25-1	-	-	TRBJ1-2	TGTGCCAGCAGTCGACCAGGCGTCCGGTTGTATGGCTACACCTTC	CASSRPGVRLYGYTF
TRBV6-5	-	-	TRBJ2-2	TGTGCCAGCAGTTACGGGCCGAACACCGGGGAGCTGTTTTTT	CASSYGPNTGELFF
TRBV29-1	-	-	TRBJ1-1	TGCAGCGTTTCAGGGATCCTCAACACTGAAGCTTTCTTT	CSVSGILNTEAFF
TRBV5-4	-	TRBD1	TRBJ1-1	TGTGCCAGCAGCAGAACGACAGGGGACGACACTGAAGCTTTCTTT	CASSRTTGDDTEAFF
TRBV28	-	-	TRBJ1-2	TGTGCCAGCGTGGGGACTCTCTATGGCTACACCTTC	CASVGTLYGYTF
TRBV6-6	-	-	TRBJ2-1	TGTGCCAGCAAGACTAGCTCCTACAATGAGCAGTTCTTC	CASKTSSYNEQFF
TRBV27	-	-	TRBJ2-3	TGTGCCAGCAGTTTAAGGCGGGATACGCAGTATTTT	CASSLRRDTQYF
TRBV4-3	-	-	TRBJ2-3	TGCGCCAGCAGCCAAGGCACCGGGTTCCCTCGCACAGATACGCAGTATTTT	CASSQGTGFPRTDTQYF
TRBV28	-	TRBD1	TRBJ2-7	TGTGCCAGCAGCTCACCGGGACAGGGCTTCTCCTACGAGCAGTACTTC	CASSSPGQGFSYEQYF
TRBV11-1	-	TRBD2	TRBJ2-1	TGTGCCAGCAGTTCGATGATGGGGGAGGGCCTTCGAAATGAGCAGTTCTTC	CASSSMMGEGLRNEQFF
TRBV10-1	-	-	TRBJ1-6	TGCGCCAGCAGTGAGTCGACAGCCGGGTCACCCCTCCACTTT	CASSESTAGSPLHF
TRBV11-3	-	-	TRBJ2-1	TGTGCCAGCAGCCCCTCGCTAGATGCAAATGAGCAGTTCTTC	CASSPSLDANEQFF
TRBV28	-	TRBD2	TRBJ2-7	TGTGCCAGCAGTAGCTCGCACCGGGGGACTAACTCCTACGAGCAGTACTTC	CASSSSHRGTNSYEQYF
TRBV6-5	-	TRBD2	TRBJ2-3	TGTGCCAGCACCGCAATAGCGGGTATCACAGATACGCAGTATTTT	CASTAIAGITDTQYF
TRBV28	-	-	TRBJ2-7	TGTGCCAGCAGTGCCCCACTCGGTTTCAACGAGCAGTACTTC	CASSAPLGFNEQYF
TRBV6-6	-	-	TRBJ1-5	TGTGCCAGCAGTTCTCCAGGGGCGATTAGCAATCAGCCCCAGCATTTT	CASSSPGAISNQPQHF
TRBV27	few	-	TRBJ2-7	TGTGCCAGCCCCGACAGGCGCAGGGACGAAAGGGAGCAGTACTTC	CASPDRRRDEREQYF
TRBV28	once	-	TRBJ2-2	TGTGCCAGCAGTCCCCTGGTTTCAGAGGGCACCGGGGAGCTGTTTTTT	CASSPLVSEGTGELFF
TRBV11-2	-	-	TRBJ2-7	TGTGCCAGCAGCGCTGACAGGACATTTATCTACGAGCAGTACTTC	CASSADRTFIYEQYF
TRBV10-1	once	-	TRBJ2-3	TGCGCCAGCAGTGACAGGGGAGGGACACCAGATACGCAGTATTTT	CASSDRGGTPDTQYF
TRBV5-5	few	-	TRBJ2-1	TGTGCCAGCAGCTTGTACGGCTACAATGAGCAGTTCTTC	CASSLYGYNEQFF
TRBV4-3	-	TRBD1	TRBJ1-2	TGCGCCAGCAGGGCACCCACAGGGGGCTGGGATGGCTACACCTTC	CASRAPTGGWDGYTF
TRBV29-1	-	TRBD1	TRBJ1-1	TGCAGCGTGGCCCTGAACAGGGGGCTTAGGACTGAAGCTTTCTTT	CSVALNRGLRTEAFF
TRBV7-2	few	TRBD1	TRBJ2-1	TGTGCCAGCAGCTTCTTGGACAGGGGGCAGGATGAGCAGTTCTTC	CASSFLDRGQDEQFF
TRBV6-5	-	TRBD2	TRBJ2-1	TGTGCCAGCAGTTACTCACTAGCGGGGGGGCCGGGGGAGCAGTTCTTC	CASSYSLAGGPGEQFF
TRBV7-9	-	TRBD2	TRBJ2-1	TGTACCAGCAGCGACACTAGCGGCCACTCCTACAATGAGCAGTTCTTC	CTSSDTSGHSYNEQFF